The 7 T cell receptor beta chains reported below all come from one sample, sequenced in a study of cytomegalovirus exposure and HLA in healthy donors. Amplification used 60 Vbeta primers and 13 Jbeta primers. Sequenced by immunoSEQ multiplex PCR; TCRdb stores in-frame clones only, minus some. This sample has 110,000 to 150,000 clones, with 80% found just once. The sample consisted of PBMCs. The receptors derive from a female donor in good health and CMV-seronegative.

Of note for this clone: Other DNA sequences in this sample translate to the same CDR3. The chain is built from TRBV10-3 and TRBJ2-7, with 8 bases that match TRBD2. With 6 bases clipped from V and 6 bases from J, the junction kept 7 bases outside the gene matches. Germline V gene sequence: CDR1 ENHRY, CDR2 SYGVKD. The CDR3 has 13 amino acids. The CDR3 DNA reads as TGTGCCATCAGCGAGACGACTAGCGCCGAGCAGTACTTC. Translation gives CAISETTSAEQYF.

The CDR3 sequence: CASSQKPSTSGNNEQFF. As DNA, the CDR3 is TGTGCCAGCAGCCAAAAACCCTCGACTAGCGGGAACAATGAGCAGTTCTTC. The rearrangement links TRBV7-9 to TRBJ2-1; 11 bases map to TRBD2. The V gene end was trimmed by 5 bases and the J gene end by 5 bases; junction bases not matched to a gene: 11. Germline CDR1 is SEHNR and CDR2 is FQNEAQ (reference sequence). The CDR3 loop spans 17 amino acids.

This chain joins TRBV5-4 and TRBJ2-7; 8 bases map to TRBD2. The CDR3 spans 16 residues. V shed 0 bases, J shed 2 bases, and the junction held 7 bases outside the gene matches. CDR1 and CDR2 from the germline V gene are SGHNT and YYREEE (reference sequence). CDR3 protein: CASSLGGAGDTYEQYF. CDR3 in DNA: TGTGCCAGCAGCTTGGGGGGAGCGGGAGACACCTACGAGCAGTACTTC. The whole variable domain, remainder taken from reference TRBV5-4 and TRBJ2-7, is ETGVTQSPTHLIKTRGQQVTLRCSSQSGHNTVSWYQQALGQGPQFIFQYYREEENGRGNFPPRFSGLQFPNYSSELNVNALELDDSALYLCASSLGGAGDTYEQYFGPGTRLTVT.

The V call is TRBV15, the J call TRBJ1-2; D is possibly TRBD1 (5 bases). The V end lost 0 bases, the J end lost 4 bases, and 15 bases lay between the germline ends. The CDR3 totals 16 residues. CDR1 LNHNV and CDR2 YYDKDF come from the germline V gene (reference sequence). The CDR3 region has the DNA TGTGCCACCAGCAGAGATCAGGGTTCTTCTGGCTATGGCTACACCTTC. It yields the protein CATSRDQGSSGYGYTF. Drawing the rest from reference TRBV15 and TRBJ1-2, the complete variable domain is DAMVIQNPRYQVTQFGKPVTLSCSQTLNHNVMYWYQQKSSQAPKLLFHYYDKDFNNEADTPDNFQSRRPNTSFCFLDIRSPGLGDTAMYLCATSRDQGSSGYGYTFGSGTRLTVV.

The chain uses TRBV25-1 and TRBJ1-6; D unresolved. The germline CDR1 and CDR2 sequences are MGHDK and SYGVNS. This CDR3 comprises 15 residues. Trimming cost V 6 bases and J 6 bases, with 15 bases left between them. The CDR3 is CASREPGDPNSPLHF. In nucleotides, the CDR3 is TGTGCCAGCAGGGAACCGGGAGACCCTAATTCACCCCTCCACTTT.

This sequence joins TRBV30 and TRBJ1-1, with D possibly matching TRBD1 (5 bases). Deletions cut 3 bases from V and 7 bases from J, with 15 bases between. This CDR3 region has 13 residues. Germline assignment: CDR1 GTSNPN and CDR2 SVGIG (reference sequence). The CDR3 DNA reads as TGTGCCTGGAGGCCCGGAGCGGGGGATGAAGCTTTCTTT. Protein sequence: CAWRPGAGDEAFF.

The chain recombines TRBV5-4 with TRBJ2-7; D is perhaps TRBD1 (6 bases). CDR3 length equals 15 residues. CDR1 and CDR2 (germline): SGHNT, YYREEE (reference sequence). V was shortened by 0 bases and J by 0 bases, with 10 bases between the two germline ends. The CDR3 region has the DNA TGTGCCAGCAGCTTGGCTGCAGGGGCCTCCTACGAGCAGTACTTC. As protein: CASSLAAGASYEQYF.